This T cell receptor (beta chain) was sequenced in a study of blood T cell repertoires in COVID-19. CDR1 is PRHDT and CDR2 is FYEKMQ in the germline V gene (reference sequence). This CDR3 has 16 residues. Trimming stripped 4 bases from V and 2 bases from J, with 17 bases between. Data came from immunoSEQ multiplex PCR; TCRdb stores just in-frame clones and leaves some out. This repertoire shows just over 50,000 clones, more than 85% found once; its top ten account for approximately 16%. This chain connects TRBV13 to TRBJ2-5, with a possible D match to TRBD2 (5 bases). The source is a human donor with active COVID-19. The donor label of this sample is uncertain. The specimen sequenced was peripheral blood. CDR3 residues: CASSSTARGSQETQYF. DNA for the CDR3: TGTGCCAGCAGCTCGACGGCCAGAGGGAGTCAAGAGACCCAGTACTTC. Drawing the rest from reference TRBV13 and TRBJ2-5, the complete variable domain is AAGVIQSPRHLIKEKRETATLKCYPIPRHDTVYWYQQGPGQDPQFLISFYEKMQSDKGSIPDRFSAQQFSDYHSELNMSSLELGDSALYFCASSSTARGSQETQYFGPGTRLLVL.